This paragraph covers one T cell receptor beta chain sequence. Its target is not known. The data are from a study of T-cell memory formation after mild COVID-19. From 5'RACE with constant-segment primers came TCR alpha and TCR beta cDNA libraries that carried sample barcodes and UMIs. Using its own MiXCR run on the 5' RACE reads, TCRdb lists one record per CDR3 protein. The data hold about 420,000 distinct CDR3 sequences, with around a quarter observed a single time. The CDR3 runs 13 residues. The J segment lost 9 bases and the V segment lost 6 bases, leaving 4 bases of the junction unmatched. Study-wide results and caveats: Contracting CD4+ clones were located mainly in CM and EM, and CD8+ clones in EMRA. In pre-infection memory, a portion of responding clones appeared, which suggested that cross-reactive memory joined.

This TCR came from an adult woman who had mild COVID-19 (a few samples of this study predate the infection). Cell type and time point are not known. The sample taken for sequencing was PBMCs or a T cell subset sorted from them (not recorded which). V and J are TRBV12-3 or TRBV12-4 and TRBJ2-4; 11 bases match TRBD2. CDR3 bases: TGTGCCAGCAGACTAGCGGGGGAGGCCATTCAGTACTTC. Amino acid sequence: CASRLAGEAIQYF.